This entry lists 15 T cell receptor beta chains sequenced from one sample in a study of CD8 T cells in Susac syndrome. An input of about 0.5 to 1 ug of RNA was subjected to reverse transcription using random hexamers. TCRdb used MiXCR to reprocess the immunoSEQ multiplex PCR reads, holding one entry per CDR3 protein. The repertoire holds about 210,000 distinct CDR3 sequences, with 95% as singletons. Sequencing input: CD4+ T cells from PBMCs. Source of these receptors: a human donor with multiple sclerosis.

This chain connects TRBV5-4 to TRBJ2-1; 13 bases fit TRBD2. Germline V gives CDR1 SGHNT, CDR2 YYREEE (reference sequence). V lost 4 bases to trimming and J lost 2 bases; unmatched junction nucleotides: 9. The CDR3 is made up of 18 amino acids. As DNA, the CDR3 is TGTGCCAGCAGCGGTGCGGCACTAGCGGGAGGGCCCTACAATGAGCAGTTCTTC. Encoded protein: CASSGAALAGGPYNEQFF.

The rearrangement links TRBV30 to TRBJ2-7; possible D gene TRBD2, 6 bases. Germline V gene sequence: CDR1 GTSNPN, CDR2 SVGIG (reference sequence). This CDR3 comprises 12 residues. Trimming left V 2 bases short and J 6 bases short, with 11 bases between. The CDR3 bases are TGTGCCTGGAGTAGGCTAGCGTTCGAGCAGTACTTC. Translated, it gives CAWSRLAFEQYF.

The V gene is TRBV20-1, the J gene TRBJ2-3; possibly TRBD1 or TRBD2 for D (5 bases each). Between the trimmed V and J ends, which lost 3 bases and 6 bases, there was a span of 10 bases. The CDR3 is 12 residues long. Germline V gene lookup returns CDR1 DFQATT and CDR2 SNEGSKA (reference sequence). CDR3 DNA sequence: TGCAGTGCTAGCGGGACGCCGGATACGCAGTATTTT. Translation gives CSASGTPDTQYF.

The chain combines TRBV6-6 with TRBJ1-1, with D possibly being TRBD1 (5 bases). CDR1 and CDR2 (germline): MNHNY, SVGAGI (reference sequence). The CDR3 runs to 14 residues. Deletions cut 7 bases from V and 1 base from J, with 13 bases between. This CDR3 reads CASKAGTANTEAFF. CDR3 DNA: TGTGCCAGCAAAGCCGGGACGGCGAACACTGAAGCTTTCTTT.

On this clonotype itself: Sequence at one end of the junction differs from germline and may be a read error. The chain has TRBV29-1 and TRBJ1-2; 8 bases align to TRBD1. The CDR3 loop spans 13 amino acids. Germline V gives CDR1 SQVTM, CDR2 ANQGSEA. The CDR3 protein is CSVEAGGGYGYTF. The CDR3 coding sequence is TGCAGCGTAGAAGCAGGGGGCGGCTATGGCTACACCTTC.

The rearrangement uses TRBV5-1 and TRBJ2-7; D unclear. Trimming pared 5 bases from V and 4 bases from J, leaving 16 bases between. The germline CDR1 and CDR2 sequences are SGHRS and YFSETQ. The CDR3 extends over 14 amino acids. Here the CDR3 DNA reads TGCGCCAGCAGACATCCGGGCCCAAGTTACGAGCAGTACTTC. Encoded protein: CASRHPGPSYEQYF.

V usage is TRBV29-1 and J usage is TRBJ2-1; possibly TRBD1 or TRBD2 for D (6 bases each). Germline V gene lookup returns CDR1 SQVTM and CDR2 ANQGSEA. V lost 7 bases, J lost 9 bases, and 19 bases lay in between. The CDR3 runs to 13 residues. The CDR3 sequence is CSALGGGDGEQFF. Here the CDR3 DNA reads TGCAGCGCGCTGGGGGGCGGGGACGGTGAGCAGTTCTTC.

The chain joins TRBV5-6 to TRBJ2-1; D is perhaps TRBD1 or TRBD2 (6 bases each). Between the trimmed V and J ends, which lost 1 base and 8 bases, there was a span of 13 bases. The CDR3 runs to 14 residues. Germline CDR1 reads SGHDT; CDR2 reads YYEEEE. The CDR3 sequence: CASSLTGGQDEQFF. The CDR3, as DNA: TGTGCCAGCAGCTTGACCGGGGGCCAGGATGAGCAGTTCTTC.

This clonotype was seen a few times. The rearrangement joins TRBV29-1 to TRBJ2-7; D ambiguous. This CDR3 has 11 residues. Trimming removed 4 bases at V and 0 bases at J, with 4 bases between. Germline CDR1 reads SQVTM; CDR2 reads ANQGSEA. Written as DNA, the CDR3 is TGCAGCGTTGCTGTCTCCTACGAGCAGTACTTC. Protein sequence: CSVAVSYEQYF.

The V and J genes are TRBV24-1 and TRBJ2-7; D may be TRBD2 (6 bases). Trimming left V 12 bases short and J 6 bases short, with 14 bases between. In germline, CDR1 is KGHDR, CDR2 SFDVKD. The CDR3 consists of 11 residues. CDR3 protein: CAGGRQTEQYF. CDR3 in DNA: TGTGCCGGGGGGAGGCAGACCGAGCAGTACTTC.

This clonotype was counted once. Because the CDR3's place on the DNA is in doubt, the DNA is left out and the CDR3 is given as listed by TCRdb. The chain joins TRBV27 to TRBJ1-3. Germline lookup yields CDR1 MNHEY and CDR2 SMNVEV (reference sequence). The CDR3 contains 12 residues when both ends are counted. The CDR3 is CASSSSANTIYF.

This sequence joins TRBV20-1 and TRBJ2-7, with D unclear. The germline V and J ends were trimmed by 2 bases and 0 bases, with 5 bases remaining between them. CDR3 length equals 12 residues. The germline gives CDR1 DFQATT, CDR2 SNEGSKA (reference sequence). CDR3 sequence: CSARINSYEQYF. The DNA of the CDR3 is TGCAGTGCTAGAATAAACTCCTACGAGCAGTACTTC.

The rearrangement uses TRBV12-3 or TRBV12-4 and TRBJ2-7; no definite D call. The CDR3 contains 15 residues. Trimming shortened V by 2 bases and J by 1 base, and 12 bases separated the two germline ends. The CDR3 sequence: CASSLHAGGSYEQYF. DNA for the CDR3: TGTGCCAGCAGTTTACATGCAGGTGGTTCCTACGAGCAGTACTTC.

This chain connects TRBV15 to TRBJ2-5, with TRBD2 as a possible D gene (5 bases). The CDR3 has 13 amino acids. The germline V and J ends were trimmed by 11 bases and 1 base, with 14 bases remaining between them. From germline, CDR1 is LNHNV and CDR2 YYDKDF (reference sequence). CDR3 protein: CASAGVRQETQYF. The DNA for the CDR3 is TGTGCCTCAGCCGGGGTTCGCCAAGAGACCCAGTACTTC.

V and J are TRBV13 and TRBJ2-1, with 8 bases aligning to TRBD2. Unmatched junction bases numbered 6, after V lost 5 bases and J lost 3 bases. The CDR3 totals 15 residues. Per germline, CDR1 PRHDT and CDR2 FYEKMQ (reference sequence). CDR3 DNA sequence: TGTGCCAGCAGCGTCTCGGGGGGGTACTACAATGAGCAGTTCTTC. Translating it yields CASSVSGGYYNEQFF.